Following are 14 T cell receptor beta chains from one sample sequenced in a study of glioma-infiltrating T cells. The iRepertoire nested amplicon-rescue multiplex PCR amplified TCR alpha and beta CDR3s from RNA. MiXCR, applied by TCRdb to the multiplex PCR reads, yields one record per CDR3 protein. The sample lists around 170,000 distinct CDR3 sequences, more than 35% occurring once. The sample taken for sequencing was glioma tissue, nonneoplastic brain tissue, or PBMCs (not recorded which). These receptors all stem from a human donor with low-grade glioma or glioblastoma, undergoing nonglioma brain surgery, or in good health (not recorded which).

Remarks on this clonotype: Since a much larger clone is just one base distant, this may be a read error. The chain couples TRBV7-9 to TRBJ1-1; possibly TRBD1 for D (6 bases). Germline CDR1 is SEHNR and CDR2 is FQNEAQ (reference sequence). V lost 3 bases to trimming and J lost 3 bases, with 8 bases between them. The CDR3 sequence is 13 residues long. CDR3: CASSFGGYTEAFF. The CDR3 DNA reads TGTGCCAGCAGCTTCGGGGGCTACACTGAAGCTTTCTTT.

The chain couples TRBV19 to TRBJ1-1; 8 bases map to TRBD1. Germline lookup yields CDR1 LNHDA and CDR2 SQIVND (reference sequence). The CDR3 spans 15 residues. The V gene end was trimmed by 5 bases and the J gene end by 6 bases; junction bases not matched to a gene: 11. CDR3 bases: TGTGCCAGTAGTTTCGGACAGGGCTCGGTTCCTGAAGCTTTCTTT. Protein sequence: CASSFGQGSVPEAFF. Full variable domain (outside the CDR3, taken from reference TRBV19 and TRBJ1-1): DGGITQSPKYLFRKEGQNVTLSCEQNLNHDAMYWYRQDPGQGLRLIYYSQIVNDFQKGDIAEGYSVSREKKESFPLTVTSAQKNPTAFYLCASSFGQGSVPEAFFGQGTRLTVV.

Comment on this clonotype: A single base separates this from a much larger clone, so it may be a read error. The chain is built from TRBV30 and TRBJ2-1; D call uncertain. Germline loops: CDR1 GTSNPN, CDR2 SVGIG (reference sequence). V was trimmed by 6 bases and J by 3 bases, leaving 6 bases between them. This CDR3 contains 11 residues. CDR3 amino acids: CACSGYNEQFF. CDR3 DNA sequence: TGTGCCTGCTCGGGCTACAATGAGCAGTTCTTC.

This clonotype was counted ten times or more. The CDR3 loop reads CASSKRIPGTSPNEQFF. CDR3 nucleotide sequence: TGTGCCAGCAGCAAACGCATACCCGGGACTAGCCCCAATGAGCAGTTCTTC. The chain has TRBV6-1 and TRBJ2-1, with 9 bases identical to TRBD2. CDR1 and CDR2 (germline): MNHNS, SASEGT. The CDR3 spans 17 residues. V shed 6 bases, J shed 6 bases, and the junction held 15 bases outside the gene matches.

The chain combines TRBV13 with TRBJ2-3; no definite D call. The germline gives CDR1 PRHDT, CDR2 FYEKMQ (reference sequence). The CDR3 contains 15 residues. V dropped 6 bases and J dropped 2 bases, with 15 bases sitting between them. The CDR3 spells CASRKWNGATDTQYF. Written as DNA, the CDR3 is TGTGCCAGCAGAAAATGGAATGGCGCCACAGATACGCAGTATTTT. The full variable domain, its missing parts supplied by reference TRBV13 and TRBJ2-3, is AAGVIQSPRHLIKEKRETATLKCYPIPRHDTVYWYQQGPGQDPQFLISFYEKMQSDKGSIPDRFSAQQFSDYHSELNMSSLELGDSALYFCASRKWNGATDTQYFGPGTRLTVL.

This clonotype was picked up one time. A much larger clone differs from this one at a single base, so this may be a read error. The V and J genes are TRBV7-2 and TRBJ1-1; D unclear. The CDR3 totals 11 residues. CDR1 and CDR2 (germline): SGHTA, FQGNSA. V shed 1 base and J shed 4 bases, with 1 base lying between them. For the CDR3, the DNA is TGTGCCAGCAGCTTAGTCACTGAAGCTTTCTTT. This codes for CASSLVTEAFF.

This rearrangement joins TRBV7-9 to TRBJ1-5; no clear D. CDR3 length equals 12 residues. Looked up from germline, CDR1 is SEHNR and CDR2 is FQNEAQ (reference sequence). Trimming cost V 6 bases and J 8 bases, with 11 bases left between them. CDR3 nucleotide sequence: TGTGCCAGCAGGGCCCGAAATAAGCCCCAGCATTTT. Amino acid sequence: CASRARNKPQHF.

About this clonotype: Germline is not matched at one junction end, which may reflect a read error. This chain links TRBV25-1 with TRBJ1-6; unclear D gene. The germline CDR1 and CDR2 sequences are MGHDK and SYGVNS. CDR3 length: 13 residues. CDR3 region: CVSSKNTDSPLHF. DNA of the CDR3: TGTGTCAGCAGTAAAAACACAGATTCACCCCTTCACTTT. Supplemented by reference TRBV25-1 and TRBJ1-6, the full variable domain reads EADIYQTPRYLVIGTGKKITLECSQTMGHDKMYWYQQDPGMELHLIHYSYGVNSTEKGDLSSESTVSRIRTEHFPLTLESARPSHTSQYLCVSSKNTDSPLHFGNGTRLTVT.

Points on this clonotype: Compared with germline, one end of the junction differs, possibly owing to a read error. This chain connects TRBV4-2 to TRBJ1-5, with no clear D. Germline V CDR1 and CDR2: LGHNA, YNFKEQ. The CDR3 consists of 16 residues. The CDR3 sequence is CASIQSSEHSNQPQHF. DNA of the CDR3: TGTGCCAGCATCCAATCATCGGAACATAGCAATCAGCCCCAGCATTTT.

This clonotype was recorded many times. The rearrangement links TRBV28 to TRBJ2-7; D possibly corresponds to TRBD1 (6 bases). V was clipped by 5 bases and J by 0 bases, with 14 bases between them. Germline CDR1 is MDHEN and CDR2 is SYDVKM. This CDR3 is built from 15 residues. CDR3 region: CASSPKTGLSYEQYF. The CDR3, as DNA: TGTGCCAGCAGTCCTAAGACAGGTCTCTCCTACGAGCAGTACTTC.

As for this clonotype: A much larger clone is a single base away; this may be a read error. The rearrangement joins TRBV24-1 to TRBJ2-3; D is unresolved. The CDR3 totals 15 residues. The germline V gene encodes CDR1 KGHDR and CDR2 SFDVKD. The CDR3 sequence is CATSDFRKSTDTKYF. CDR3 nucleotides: TGTGCCACCAGTGATTTCAGAAAAAGCACAGATACGAAGTATTTT.

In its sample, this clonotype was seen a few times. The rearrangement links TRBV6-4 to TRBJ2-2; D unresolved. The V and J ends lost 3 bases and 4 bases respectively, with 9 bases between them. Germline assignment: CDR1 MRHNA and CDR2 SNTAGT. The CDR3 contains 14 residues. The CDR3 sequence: CASSDLASTGELFF. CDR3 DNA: TGTGCCAGCAGTGATTTGGCCAGCACCGGGGAGCTGTTTTTT.

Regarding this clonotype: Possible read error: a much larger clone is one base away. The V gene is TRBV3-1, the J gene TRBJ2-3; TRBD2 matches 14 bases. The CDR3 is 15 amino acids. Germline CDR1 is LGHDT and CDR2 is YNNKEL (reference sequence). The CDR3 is CASSLGLAGGGTHYF. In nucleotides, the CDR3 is TGTGCCAGCAGCCTAGGACTAGCGGGAGGTGGTACGCATTATTTT.

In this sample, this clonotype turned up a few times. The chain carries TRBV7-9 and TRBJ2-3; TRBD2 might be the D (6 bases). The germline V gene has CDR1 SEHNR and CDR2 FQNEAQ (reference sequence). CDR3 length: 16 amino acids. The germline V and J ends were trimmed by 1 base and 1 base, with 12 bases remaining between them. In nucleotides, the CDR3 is TGTGCCAGCAGCTTAGAGGAGGGGCCTCGCACAGATACGCAGTATTTT. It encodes CASSLEEGPRTDTQYF.